Listed here are 12 T cell receptor beta chains from one sample, sequenced in a study of blood T cell repertoires in COVID-19. The assay was immunoSEQ multiplex PCR, and TCRdb's table has in-frame clones only and misses some. The sample yields some 120,000 clones, 90% seen once. The sample consisted of peripheral blood. These TCRs come from a human donor with active COVID-19. The donor label of this sample is uncertain.

The chain carries TRBV6-5 and TRBJ2-3; 11 bases are a match to TRBD2. CDR1 is MNHEY and CDR2 is SVGAGI in the germline V gene. V was clipped by 6 bases and J by 0 bases; unmatched bases: 2. This CDR3 contains 15 residues. The CDR3 is CASRSSGGSTDTQYF. The DNA of the CDR3 is TGTGCCAGCAGATCTAGCGGGGGGAGCACAGATACGCAGTATTTT.

A remark on this clone: Additional DNA sequences in this sample encode the identical CDR3. The V and J genes are TRBV7-2 and TRBJ2-7; 7 bases align to TRBD1. CDR3 length equals 15 residues. CDR1 is SGHTA and CDR2 is FQGNSA in the germline V gene. Trimming removed 1 base from V and 0 bases from J; junction bases left unmatched: 3. CDR3 DNA: TGTGCCAGCAGCTTAGGTTCAGGGGGCTCCTACGAGCAGTACTTC. Translated, it gives CASSLGSGGSYEQYF.

The genes are TRBV5-1 and TRBJ1-1, with 12 positions matching TRBD1. Per the germline V gene, CDR1 is SGHRS and CDR2 is YFSETQ. The CDR3 length is 17 residues. Losses at the gene ends were 4 bases for V and 4 bases for J; bases not matched to a gene: 11. Here the CDR3 DNA reads TGCGCCAGCAGCAGGGGACAGGGGGCGAATGGTGGCACTGAAGCTTTCTTT. This sequence encodes CASSRGQGANGGTEAFF.

The gene calls are TRBV6-5 and TRBJ2-7; 7 bases align to TRBD1. CDR1 is MNHEY and CDR2 is SVGAGI in the germline V gene. V was clipped by 5 bases and J by 6 bases; unmatched bases: 10. The CDR3 runs to 14 residues. The DNA of the CDR3 is TGTGCCAGCAGTCGGGGACAGACATCCAGCGAGCAGTACTTC. Its protein is CASSRGQTSSEQYF.

This clone was detected once. The chain has TRBV28 and TRBJ1-1, with D possibly being TRBD1 (6 bases). Germline V gene data show CDR1 as MDHEN and CDR2 as SYDVKM. The length of the CDR3 is 14 residues. Between the trimmed V and J ends, which lost 10 bases and 3 bases, there was a span of 18 bases. The CDR3 coding sequence is TGTGCCACCCACCACAGCGGGGGCCACACTGAAGCTTTCTTT. Residues: CATHHSGGHTEAFF.

The rearrangement uses TRBV5-8 and TRBJ1-4; maybe TRBD1 (6 bases). The germline CDR1 and CDR2 sequences are SGHTS and YDEGEE. Trimming removed 1 base at V and 5 bases at J, with 12 bases between. The CDR3 consists of 15 residues. The CDR3 loop reads CASSLLTGPNEKLFF. The CDR3 region has the DNA TGTGCCAGCAGCTTGTTGACAGGCCCCAATGAAAAACTGTTTTTT.

The V gene is TRBV4-1, the J gene TRBJ1-1; TRBD1 matches 7 bases. This CDR3 region has 14 residues. Germline-derived CDR1 and CDR2 are MGHRA and YSYEKL. V gave up 4 bases and J gave up 5 bases; unmatched junction bases: 7. CDR3 in amino acids: CASSPTGSRTEAFF. CDR3 nucleotide sequence: TGCGCCAGCAGCCCGACAGGGTCTAGGACTGAAGCTTTCTTT.

The rearrangement joins TRBV5-1 to TRBJ2-7; TRBD2 matches at 12 bases. Trimming at V came to 0 bases and at J to 2 bases, leaving 6 bases not matched to a gene. The CDR3 spans 17 residues. The germline CDR1 and CDR2 sequences are SGHRS and YFSETQ. The CDR3 is CASSLVSSGGVTYEQYF. CDR3 sequence (DNA): TGCGCCAGCAGCTTGGTATCTAGCGGGGGGGTTACCTACGAGCAGTACTTC. The variable domain in full, with the rest retrieved from reference TRBV5-1 and TRBJ2-7, is KAGVTQTPRYLIKTRGQQVTLSCSPISGHRSVSWYQQTPGQGLQFLFEYFSETQRNKGNFPGRFSGRQFSNSRSEMNVSTLELGDSALYLCASSLVSSGGVTYEQYFGPGTRLTVT.

CDR3 sequence: CASSEGDSNEKLFF. For the CDR3, the DNA is TGTGCCAGCAGTGAAGGGGACAGTAATGAAAAACTGTTTTTT. V gene TRBV6-1 combines with J gene TRBJ1-4; the match to TRBD1 covers 7 bases. This CDR3 is built from 14 residues. Germline CDR1 and CDR2: MNHNS and SASEGT. J gave up 4 bases and V 1 base, and 0 bases lay outside the gene matches.

To note about this clone: The same CDR3 can be traced to other DNA sequences in this sample. The chain recombines TRBV7-9 with TRBJ1-4; TRBD1 aligns across 10 bases. This CDR3 has 14 amino acids. Germline CDR1 reads SEHNR; CDR2 reads FQNEAQ (reference sequence). With 2 bases clipped from V and 7 bases from J, the junction kept 1 base outside the gene matches. In DNA form, the CDR3 reads TGTGCCAGCAGCTTAAGGACAGGGGGTGAAAAACTGTTTTTT. It specifies CASSLRTGGEKLFF.

This rearrangement joins TRBV5-1 to TRBJ1-6, with TRBD1 as a possible D gene (5 bases). Germline CDR1 and CDR2: SGHRS and YFSETQ. The V end lost 2 bases, the J end lost 9 bases, and 12 bases lay between the germline ends. The CDR3 totals 14 residues. Here the CDR3 DNA reads TGCGCCAGCAGCTTTGAAGGGGCGGCTTCACCCCTCCACTTT. This codes for CASSFEGAASPLHF. The full variable domain, completed using reference TRBV5-1 and TRBJ1-6, is KAGVTQTPRYLIKTRGQQVTLSCSPISGHRSVSWYQQTPGQGLQFLFEYFSETQRNKGNFPGRFSGRQFSNSRSEMNVSTLELGDSALYLCASSFEGAASPLHFGNGTRLTVT.

The rearrangement links TRBV14 to TRBJ1-3; D unclear. Germline V gives CDR1 SGHDN, CDR2 FVKESK. CDR3 length equals 15 residues. Trimming cost V 3 bases and J 0 bases, with 9 bases left between them. The DNA for the CDR3 is TGTGCCAGCAGCCATAGAGCATCCTCTGGAAACACCATATATTTT. Translation: CASSHRASSGNTIYF.